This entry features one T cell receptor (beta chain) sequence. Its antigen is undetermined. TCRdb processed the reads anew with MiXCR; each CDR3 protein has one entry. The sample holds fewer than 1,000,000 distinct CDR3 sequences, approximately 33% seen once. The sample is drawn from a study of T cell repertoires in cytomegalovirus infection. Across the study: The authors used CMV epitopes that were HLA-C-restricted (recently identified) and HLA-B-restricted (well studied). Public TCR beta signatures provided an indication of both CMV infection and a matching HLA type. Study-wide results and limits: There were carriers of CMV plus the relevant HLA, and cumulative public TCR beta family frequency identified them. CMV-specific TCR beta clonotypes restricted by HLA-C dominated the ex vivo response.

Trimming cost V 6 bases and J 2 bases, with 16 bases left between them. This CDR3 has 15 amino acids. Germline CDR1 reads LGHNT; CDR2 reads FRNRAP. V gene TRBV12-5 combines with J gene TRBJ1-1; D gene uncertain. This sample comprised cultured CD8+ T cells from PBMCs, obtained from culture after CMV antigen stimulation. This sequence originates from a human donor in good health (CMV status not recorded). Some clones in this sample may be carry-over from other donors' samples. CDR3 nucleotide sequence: TGTGCTAGTGGGTTCTTTGAGAGGCAAAACACTGAAGCTTTCTTT. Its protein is CASGFFERQNTEAFF.